Listed here are 8 T cell receptor beta chains from one sample, sequenced in a study of CD8 T cells in Susac syndrome. Random hexamers primed reverse transcription of about 0.5 to 1 ug RNA. MiXCR, run by TCRdb on the immunoSEQ multiplex PCR reads, gives a single entry per CDR3 protein. This repertoire shows about 430,000 distinct CDR3 sequences, about 85% found once; its top ten account for approximately 0.12%. The specimen was CD8+ T cells from PBMCs. The receptors here all came from a human donor with multiple sclerosis.

The chain recombines TRBV15 with TRBJ1-1; no definite D call. Germline CDR1 and CDR2: LNHNV and YYDKDF (reference sequence). The CDR3 covers 16 residues. V was cut by 0 bases and J by 3 bases, with 14 bases left in between. The CDR3 loop reads CATSRERVFWDTEAFF. The CDR3 DNA is TGTGCCACCAGCAGAGAGAGGGTATTTTGGGACACTGAAGCTTTCTTT.

The J gene is TRBJ1-5, the V gene TRBV7-9; D gene uncertain. Trimming shortened V by 0 bases and J by 7 bases, and 4 bases separated the two germline ends. Germline CDR1 is SEHNR and CDR2 is FQNEAQ (reference sequence). The CDR3 spans 12 residues. The CDR3 sequence is CASSLASQPQHF. For the CDR3, the DNA is TGTGCCAGCAGCTTAGCGTCCCAGCCCCAGCATTTT. The variable domain in full, completed from reference TRBV7-9 and TRBJ1-5, reads DTGVSQNPRHKITKRGQNVTFRCDPISEHNRLYWYRQTLGQGPEFLTYFQNEAQLEKSRLLSDRFSAERPKGSFSTLEIQRTEQGDSAMYLCASSLASQPQHFGDGTRLSIL.

The chain recombines TRBV19 with TRBJ2-1, with no clear D. This CDR3 has 11 residues. Trimming removed 3 bases from V and 8 bases from J, with 5 bases in between. Germline V CDR1 and CDR2: LNHDA, SQIVND (reference sequence). CDR3 sequence (DNA): TGTGCCAGTAGTATTATGGATGAGCAGTTCTTC. Translating gives CASSIMDEQFF. The variable domain in full, completed from reference TRBV19 and TRBJ2-1, reads DGGITQSPKYLFRKEGQNVTLSCEQNLNHDAMYWYRQDPGQGLRLIYYSQIVNDFQKGDIAEGYSVSREKKESFPLTVTSAQKNPTAFYLCASSIMDEQFFGPGTRLTVL.

This rearrangement joins TRBV4-1 to TRBJ2-7; TRBD1 matches at 7 bases. The CDR3 runs to 15 residues. Germline values: CDR1 MGHRA, CDR2 YSYEKL. The V and J ends lost 0 bases and 5 bases, in that order; junction bases with no gene match: 7. The CDR3 protein is CASSQEEGGIDEQYF. CDR3 bases: TGCGCCAGCAGCCAAGAAGAAGGGGGCATCGACGAGCAGTACTTC.

This rearrangement joins TRBV27 to TRBJ2-5, with TRBD2 identical over 9 bases. Germline V gene data show CDR1 as MNHEY and CDR2 as SMNVEV (reference sequence). This CDR3 has 15 residues. Losses at the gene ends were 2 bases for V and 2 bases for J; bases not matched to a gene: 3. DNA of the CDR3: TGTGCCAGCAGTTTAGCTAGCGGGATGCAAGAGACCCAGTACTTC. Translation: CASSLASGMQETQYF.

This chain connects TRBV27 to TRBJ1-1, with D unclear. The V gene lost 4 bases and the J gene lost 4 bases, with 10 bases spanning the gap. CDR3 length equals 13 residues. Germline V gene lookup returns CDR1 MNHEY and CDR2 SMNVEV (reference sequence). CDR3 protein: CASSWAGGTEAFF. The DNA for the CDR3 is TGTGCCAGCAGTTGGGCTGGCGGCACTGAAGCTTTCTTT.

This chain's CDR3 is CATLGTELAGGYTF. In DNA, the CDR3 is TGTGCCACCTTAGGGACAGAACTGGCTGGTGGCTACACCTTC. The rearrangement links TRBV24-1 to TRBJ1-2; 7 nucleotides agree with TRBD1. Germline CDR1 reads KGHDR; CDR2 reads SFDVKD. V dropped 9 bases and J dropped 7; count of bases not matched to a gene: 13. The CDR3 is 14 amino acids.

The rearrangement links TRBV19 to TRBJ1-1; possibly TRBD1 for D (6 bases). The ends were cut back, 5 bases at V and 5 bases at J, with 15 bases in the middle. Germline V CDR1 and CDR2: LNHDA, SQIVND (reference sequence). The length of the CDR3 is 14 residues. The CDR3 sequence: CASSVAGVGTEAFF. The CDR3 nucleotides are TGTGCCAGTAGTGTGGCAGGGGTCGGGACTGAAGCTTTCTTT.